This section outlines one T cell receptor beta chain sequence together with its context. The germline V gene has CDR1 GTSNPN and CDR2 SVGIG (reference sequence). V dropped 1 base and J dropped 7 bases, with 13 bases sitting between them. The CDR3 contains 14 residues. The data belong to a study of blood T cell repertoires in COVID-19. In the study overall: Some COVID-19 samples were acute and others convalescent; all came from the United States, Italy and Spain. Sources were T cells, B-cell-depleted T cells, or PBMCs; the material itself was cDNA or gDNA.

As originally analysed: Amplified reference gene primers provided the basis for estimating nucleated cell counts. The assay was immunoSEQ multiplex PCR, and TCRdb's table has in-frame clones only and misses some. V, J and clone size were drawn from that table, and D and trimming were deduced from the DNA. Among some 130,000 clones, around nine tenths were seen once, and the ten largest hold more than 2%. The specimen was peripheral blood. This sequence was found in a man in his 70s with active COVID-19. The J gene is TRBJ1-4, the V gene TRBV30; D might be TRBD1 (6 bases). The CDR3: CAWSAGGGSEKLFF. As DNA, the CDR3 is TGTGCCTGGAGTGCGGGGGGCGGGAGTGAAAAACTGTTTTTT.